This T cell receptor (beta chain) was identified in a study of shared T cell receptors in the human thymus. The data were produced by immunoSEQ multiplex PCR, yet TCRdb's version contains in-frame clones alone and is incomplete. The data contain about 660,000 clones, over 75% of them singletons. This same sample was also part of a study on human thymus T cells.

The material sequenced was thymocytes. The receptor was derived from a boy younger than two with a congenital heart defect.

CDR3 nucleotide sequence: TGTGCCAGCAGTTTCCGGGACAGCGCCGTCACCTTC. It translates to CASSFRDSAVTF. The chain is built from TRBV11-2 and TRBJ1-2, with 7 bases identical to TRBD1. The CDR3 extends over 12 amino acids. Germline V CDR1 and CDR2: SGHAT, FQNNGV. The ends lost 6 bases at V and 13 bases at J; junction bases unmatched: 11.